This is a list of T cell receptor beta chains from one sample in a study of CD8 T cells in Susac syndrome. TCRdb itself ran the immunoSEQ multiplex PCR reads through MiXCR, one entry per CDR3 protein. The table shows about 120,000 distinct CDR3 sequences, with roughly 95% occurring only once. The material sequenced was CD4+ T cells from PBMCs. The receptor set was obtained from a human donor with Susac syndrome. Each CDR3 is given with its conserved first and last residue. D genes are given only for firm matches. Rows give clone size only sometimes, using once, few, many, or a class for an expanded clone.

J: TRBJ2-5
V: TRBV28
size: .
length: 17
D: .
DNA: TGTGCCAGCAGTTTAGGAGTAAAGGTTTTAGTCCAAGAGACCCAGTACTTC
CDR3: CASSLGVKVLVQETQYF

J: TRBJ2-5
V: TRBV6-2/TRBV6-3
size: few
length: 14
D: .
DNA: TGTGCCAGCAGTCCCTCATCCAGCCAAGAGACCCAGTACTTC
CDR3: CASSPSSSQETQYF

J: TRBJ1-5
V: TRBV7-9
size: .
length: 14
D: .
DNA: TGTGCCAGCAGCCCCGGGGACACCCCTGGGCCCCAGCATTTT
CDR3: CASSPGDTPGPQHF

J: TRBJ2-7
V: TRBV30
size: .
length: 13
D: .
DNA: TGTGCCTGGAGTCGCGGCGAAACCTACGAGCAGTACTTC
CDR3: CAWSRGETYEQYF

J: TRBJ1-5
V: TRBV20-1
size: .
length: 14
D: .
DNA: TGCAGTGCTGGACCCCTCTATAGCAATCAGCCCCAGCATTTT
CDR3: CSAGPLYSNQPQHF

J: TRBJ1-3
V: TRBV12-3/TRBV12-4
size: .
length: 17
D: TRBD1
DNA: TGTGCCAGCAGTTTATTTACAGGGGGATCTTCTGGAAACACCATATATTTT
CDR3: CASSLFTGGSSGNTIYF

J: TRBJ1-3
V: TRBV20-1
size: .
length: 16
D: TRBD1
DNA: TGCAGTGCCAACCGGGACAGCGTTCCCTCTGGAAACACCATATATTTT
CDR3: CSANRDSVPSGNTIYF

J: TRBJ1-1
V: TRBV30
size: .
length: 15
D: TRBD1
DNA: TGTGCCTGGAGTAAGGGGACAGTTCCGAACACTGAAGCTTTCTTT
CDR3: CAWSKGTVPNTEAFF

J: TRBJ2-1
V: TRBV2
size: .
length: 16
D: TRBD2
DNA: TGTGCCAGCAACCCCTTAGGGACTAGCGGGAGAAATGAGCAGTTCTTC
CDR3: CASNPLGTSGRNEQFF

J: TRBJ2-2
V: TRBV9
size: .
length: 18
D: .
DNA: TGTGCCAGCAGCGTAGTAGGGGGGACAGCTTTGAACACCGGGGAGCTGTTTTTT
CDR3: CASSVVGGTALNTGELFF

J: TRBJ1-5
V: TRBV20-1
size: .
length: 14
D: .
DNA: TGCAGTGCTAGCTTTCAGGGAGGGAATCAGCCCCAGCATTTT
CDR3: CSASFQGGNQPQHF

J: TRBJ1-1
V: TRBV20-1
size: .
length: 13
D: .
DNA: TGCAGTGCTAGGCGACCCGTTAACACTGAAGCTTTCTTT
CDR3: CSARRPVNTEAFF

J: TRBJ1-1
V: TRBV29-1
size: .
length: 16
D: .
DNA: TGCAGCGTTGAAGGAGACGGGAAGCGTGTGAACACTGAAGCTTTCTTT
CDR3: CSVEGDGKRVNTEAFF

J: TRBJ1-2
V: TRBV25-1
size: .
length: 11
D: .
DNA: TGTGCCAGCAGTGAATACCGGGGCTACACCTTC
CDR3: CASSEYRGYTF

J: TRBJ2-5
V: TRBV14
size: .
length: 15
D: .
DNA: TGTGCCAGCAGCCACAGAAACAGGGTCCAAGAGACCCAGTACTTC
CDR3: CASSHRNRVQETQYF

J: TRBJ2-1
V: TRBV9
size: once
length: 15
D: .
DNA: TGTGCCAGCAGCGTAGGCGTGCCCCGGGGCAATGAGCAGTTCTTC
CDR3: CASSVGVPRGNEQFF

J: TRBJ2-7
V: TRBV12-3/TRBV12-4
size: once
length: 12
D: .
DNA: TGTGCCAGCAGCCTTACAGGAAGCGAGCAGTACTTC
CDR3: CASSLTGSEQYF

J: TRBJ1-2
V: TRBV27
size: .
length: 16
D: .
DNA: TGTGCCAGCAGTTTATCGAATCGGGGTCCTAACTATGGCTACACCTTC
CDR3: CASSLSNRGPNYGYTF

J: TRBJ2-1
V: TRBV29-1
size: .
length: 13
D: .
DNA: TGCAGCGTTGGGACAGTGGTGAAGAATGAGCAGTTCTTC
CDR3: CSVGTVVKNEQFF

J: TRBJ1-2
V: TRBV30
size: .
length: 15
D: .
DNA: TGTGCCTGGAGTTTCGCGCCGGACGGAGGAAAGGGCTACACCTTC
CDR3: CAWSFAPDGGKGYTF

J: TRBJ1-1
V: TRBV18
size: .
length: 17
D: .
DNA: TGTGCCAGCTCACCAAATTTTAATTCCGCCATGAACACTGAAGCTTTCTTT
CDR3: CASSPNFNSAMNTEAFF

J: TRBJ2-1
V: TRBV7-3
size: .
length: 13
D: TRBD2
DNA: TGTGCCAGCAGCCCCGGGACTAGCGGCCGGCAGTTCTTC
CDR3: CASSPGTSGRQFF

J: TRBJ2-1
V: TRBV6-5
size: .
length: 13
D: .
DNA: TGTGCCAGCAGTTACGCTGACAGCTATGAGCAGTTCTTC
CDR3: CASSYADSYEQFF

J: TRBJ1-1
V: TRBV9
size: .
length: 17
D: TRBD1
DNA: TGTGCCAGCAGCGTAGGTTGGGGTCAGGGGGTTAGCACTGAAGCTTTCTTT
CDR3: CASSVGWGQGVSTEAFF

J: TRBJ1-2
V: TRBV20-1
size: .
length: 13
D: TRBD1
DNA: TGCAGTGCTACCGACAGGGCTACCTATGGCTACACCTTC
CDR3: CSATDRATYGYTF